Listed below are T cell receptor beta chains from one sample, sequenced in a study of T cell responses to AZD1222 COVID-19 vaccine. Produced via immunoSEQ multiplex PCR; TCRdb's table is partial and in-frame only. In the table there are 85,000 to 110,000 clones, about 90% of which are singletons. The source was peripheral blood, collected on day 0 of AZD1222 vaccination. The receptor set was obtained from an adult in good health. The CDR3 runs from the conserved cysteine through the conserved F or W. A D gene is named only where the DNA matches it firmly. Clone size is shown for a subset of rows, as once, few, many or a class of expanded clone.

clone size: .; D gene: .; J gene: TRBJ2-7; CDR3 length: 14; V gene: TRBV6-5; CDR3 protein: CASSYGWRTYEQYF; CDR3 DNA: TGTGCCAGCAGTTACGGGTGGCGAACCTACGAGCAGTACTTC
clone size: .; D gene: TRBD1; J gene: TRBJ2-7; CDR3 length: 14; V gene: TRBV7-2; CDR3 protein: CASSQGTGGFEQYF; CDR3 DNA: TGTGCCAGCAGCCAGGGGACAGGGGGCTTCGAGCAGTACTTC
clone size: .; D gene: .; J gene: TRBJ1-1; CDR3 length: 10; V gene: TRBV5-8; CDR3 protein: CASRDTEAFF; CDR3 DNA: TGTGCCAGCCGGGACACTGAAGCTTTCTTT
clone size: .; D gene: .; J gene: TRBJ2-7; CDR3 length: 13; V gene: TRBV7-9; CDR3 protein: CASSRADVASQYF; CDR3 DNA: TGTGCCAGCAGCAGGGCGGACGTCGCTTCGCAGTACTTC
clone size: .; D gene: .; J gene: TRBJ1-6; CDR3 length: 16; V gene: TRBV5-8; CDR3 protein: CASSAAGRSYNSPLHF; CDR3 DNA: TGTGCCAGCAGCGCCGCAGGGCGCTCCTATAATTCACCCCTCCACTTT
clone size: .; D gene: .; J gene: TRBJ1-2; CDR3 length: 13; V gene: TRBV10-1; CDR3 protein: CASSGGGNYGYTF; CDR3 DNA: TGCGCCAGCAGTGGCGGGGGAAACTATGGCTACACCTTC
clone size: .; D gene: .; J gene: TRBJ1-5; CDR3 length: 18; V gene: TRBV5-3; CDR3 protein: CARQTGPQPPYSNQPQHF; CDR3 DNA: TGTGCCAGACAGACGGGACCTCAACCCCCCTATAGCAATCAGCCCCAGCATTTT
clone size: .; D gene: .; J gene: TRBJ1-2; CDR3 length: 14; V gene: TRBV21-1; CDR3 protein: CASSKGTGGHGYTF; CDR3 DNA: TGTGCCAGCAGCAAGGGGACAGGGGGCCATGGCTACACCTTC
clone size: .; D gene: .; J gene: TRBJ2-7; CDR3 length: 13; V gene: TRBV28; CDR3 protein: CASSLGRNYEQYF; CDR3 DNA: TGTGCCAGCAGTTTAGGCAGAAACTACGAGCAGTACTTC
clone size: .; D gene: .; J gene: TRBJ1-4; CDR3 length: 15; V gene: TRBV9; CDR3 protein: CASSVGPSQSEKLFF; CDR3 DNA: TGTGCCAGCAGCGTAGGCCCTTCCCAAAGCGAAAAACTGTTTTTT
clone size: .; D gene: .; J gene: TRBJ1-2; CDR3 length: 12; V gene: TRBV6-2/TRBV6-3; CDR3 protein: CASSPPHYGYTF; CDR3 DNA: TGTGCCAGCAGCCCCCCCCACTATGGCTACACCTTC
clone size: .; D gene: .; J gene: TRBJ1-5; CDR3 length: 15; V gene: TRBV19; CDR3 protein: CAGYDPGRVGEPQHF; CDR3 DNA: TGTGCCGGATACGACCCGGGCCGGGTAGGGGAGCCCCAGCATTTT
clone size: once; D gene: TRBD1; J gene: TRBJ2-1; CDR3 length: 15; V gene: TRBV19; CDR3 protein: CASSHRDREVDEQFF; CDR3 DNA: TGTGCCAGTAGTCACCGGGACAGGGAGGTGGATGAGCAGTTCTTC
clone size: .; D gene: .; J gene: TRBJ2-7; CDR3 length: 16; V gene: TRBV14; CDR3 protein: CASSPSSRTTTYEQYF; CDR3 DNA: TGTGCCAGCAGCCCCTCGTCTCGTACAACAACCTACGAGCAGTACTTC
clone size: .; D gene: .; J gene: TRBJ1-3; CDR3 length: 14; V gene: TRBV21-1; CDR3 protein: CASSRQGSGNTIYF; CDR3 DNA: TGTGCCAGCAGTAGGCAGGGAAGTGGAAACACCATATATTTT
clone size: .; D gene: TRBD2; J gene: TRBJ2-3; CDR3 length: 18; V gene: TRBV7-9; CDR3 protein: CASRPKIRLAGVRDTQYF; CDR3 DNA: TGTGCCAGCAGACCTAAAATTAGACTAGCGGGGGTAAGAGATACGCAGTATTTT
clone size: .; D gene: TRBD2; J gene: TRBJ2-7; CDR3 length: 15; V gene: TRBV19; CDR3 protein: CASTKAVGGPYEQYF; CDR3 DNA: TGTGCCAGTACCAAGGCAGTGGGAGGGCCTTACGAGCAGTACTTC
clone size: .; D gene: .; J gene: TRBJ1-3; CDR3 length: 12; V gene: TRBV28; CDR3 protein: CASRDRGNTIYF; CDR3 DNA: TGTGCCAGCAGAGACAGAGGAAACACCATATATTTT
clone size: .; D gene: TRBD1; J gene: TRBJ2-3; CDR3 length: 15; V gene: TRBV13; CDR3 protein: CASSRGQGRADTQYF; CDR3 DNA: TGTGCCAGCAGTAGGGGACAGGGGAGGGCAGATACGCAGTATTTT
clone size: .; D gene: .; J gene: TRBJ1-5; CDR3 length: 12; V gene: TRBV30; CDR3 protein: CAWSDRVQPQHF; CDR3 DNA: TGTGCCTGGAGTGACCGCGTTCAGCCCCAGCATTTT
clone size: .; D gene: .; J gene: TRBJ2-1; CDR3 length: 13; V gene: TRBV7-2; CDR3 protein: CASSLFRGNEQFF; CDR3 DNA: TGTGCCAGCAGCTTATTCAGGGGCAATGAGCAGTTCTTC
clone size: .; D gene: .; J gene: TRBJ2-6; CDR3 length: 11; V gene: TRBV30; CDR3 protein: CAGKRANVLTF; CDR3 DNA: TGTGCCGGGAAGAGGGCCAACGTCCTGACTTTC
clone size: .; D gene: TRBD1; J gene: TRBJ2-5; CDR3 length: 15; V gene: TRBV6-5; CDR3 protein: CASTSGQGRQETQYF; CDR3 DNA: TGTGCCAGCACCTCCGGACAGGGACGCCAAGAGACCCAGTACTTC
clone size: .; D gene: .; J gene: TRBJ2-3; CDR3 length: 15; V gene: TRBV5-1; CDR3 protein: CASSRDNVRGDTQYF; CDR3 DNA: TGCGCCAGCAGCCGAGATAACGTGCGGGGAGATACGCAGTATTTT
clone size: .; D gene: .; J gene: TRBJ1-1; CDR3 length: 15; V gene: TRBV19; CDR3 protein: CASSIVNSKGTEAFF; CDR3 DNA: TGTGCCAGTAGTATTGTTAACAGTAAGGGGACTGAAGCTTTCTTT
clone size: .; D gene: .; J gene: TRBJ1-3; CDR3 length: 13; V gene: TRBV7-2; CDR3 protein: CASSLGSGNTIYF; CDR3 DNA: TGTGCCAGCAGCTTAGGCTCTGGAAACACCATATATTTT
clone size: .; D gene: .; J gene: TRBJ1-3; CDR3 length: 11; V gene: TRBV12-3/TRBV12-4; CDR3 protein: CASSQGYTIYF; CDR3 DNA: TGTGCCAGCAGCCAAGGATACACCATATATTTT
clone size: .; D gene: .; J gene: TRBJ1-3; CDR3 length: 16; V gene: TRBV6-5; CDR3 protein: CASSYSMGPSGNTIYF; CDR3 DNA: TGTGCCAGCAGTTACTCGATGGGTCCCTCTGGAAACACCATATATTTT
clone size: .; D gene: .; J gene: TRBJ2-7; CDR3 length: 15; V gene: TRBV3-1/TRBV3-2; CDR3 protein: CASSQVGGGAYEQYF; CDR3 DNA: TGTGCCAGCAGCCAAGTAGGCGGAGGAGCCTACGAGCAGTACTTC
clone size: .; D gene: .; J gene: TRBJ2-5; CDR3 length: 14; V gene: TRBV24-1; CDR3 protein: CATSDDRGQETQYF; CDR3 DNA: TGTGCCACCAGTGATGACCGGGGGCAAGAGACCCAGTACTTC
clone size: .; D gene: .; J gene: TRBJ2-7; CDR3 length: 15; V gene: TRBV6-2/TRBV6-3; CDR3 protein: CASSYQTQGSYEQYF; CDR3 DNA: TGTGCCAGCAGTTACCAGACTCAGGGGTCCTACGAGCAGTACTTC
clone size: .; D gene: .; J gene: TRBJ2-7; CDR3 length: 14; V gene: TRBV27; CDR3 protein: CASSPEAGRNEQYF; CDR3 DNA: TGTGCCAGCAGTCCAGAGGCAGGAAGGAACGAGCAGTACTTC
clone size: .; D gene: .; J gene: TRBJ1-1; CDR3 length: 16; V gene: TRBV5-4; CDR3 protein: CASSLGGRELNTEAFF; CDR3 DNA: TGTGCCAGCAGCTTGGGCGGCAGAGAATTGAACACTGAAGCTTTCTTT